This entry lists 28 T cell receptor beta chains sequenced from one sample in a study of blood T cell repertoires in COVID-19. Assay used: immunoSEQ multiplex PCR; TCRdb lists only in-frame clones, some missing. This sample has over 60,000 clones, with 70% to 90% found just once. The sample comprised peripheral blood. Receptors were obtained from an older man with active or convalescent COVID-19.

This clone was counted a single time. The CDR3 DNA is TGTGCCAGCACAGAGGGTTCGGTCTATGGCTACACCTTC. It specifies CASTEGSVYGYTF. The chain carries TRBV6-5 and TRBJ1-2; D is unclear. V lost 7 bases and J 4 bases, leaving 13 bases between the germline ends. The CDR3 extends over 13 amino acids. CDR1 is MNHEY, CDR2 SVGAGI, per germline.

This chain joins TRBV9 and TRBJ2-2; weak D call: TRBD2 (6 bases). The germline V gene has CDR1 SGDLS and CDR2 YYNGEE. The V and J ends lost 3 bases and 4 bases respectively, with 19 bases between them. CDR3 length: 17 residues. The CDR3 loop reads CASSARPGTGVTGELFF. The CDR3 DNA reads as TGTGCCAGCAGCGCCCGACCTGGAACGGGGGTCACCGGGGAGCTGTTTTTT.

Concerning this clone itself: This specimen includes other DNA sequences encoding the same CDR3. The genes are TRBV3-1 (or the pseudogene TRBV3-2) and TRBJ2-5; D gene uncertain. CDR1 is LGHDT, CDR2 YNNKEL, per germline (reference sequence). V lost 3 bases and J 2 bases, leaving 4 bases between the germline ends. The CDR3 length is 12 residues. CDR3 loop: CASSHLQETQYF. DNA of the CDR3: TGTGCCAGCAGCCATTTACAAGAGACCCAGTACTTC.

J is TRBJ2-1 and V is TRBV27, with D maybe TRBD2 (5 bases). The CDR3 contains 13 residues. Trimming stripped 7 bases from V and 6 bases from J, with 13 bases between. The V gene's germline CDR1 is MNHEY and CDR2 SMNVEV (reference sequence). CDR3 protein: CASTGSISNEQFF. DNA of the CDR3: TGTGCCAGCACGGGGTCCATTTCCAATGAGCAGTTCTTC.

The J gene is TRBJ2-1, the V gene TRBV15, with a possible D match to TRBD2 (5 bases). Deletions cut 1 base from V and 12 bases from J, with 10 bases between. The CDR3 runs 12 residues. Germline assignment: CDR1 LNHNV and CDR2 YYDKDF (reference sequence). The CDR3 reads CATSRAAAAQFF. As DNA, the CDR3 is TGTGCCACCAGCAGAGCCGCAGCGGCGCAGTTCTTC.

The chain links TRBV7-9 to TRBJ1-6; no clear D. Germline V lookup: CDR1 SEHNR, CDR2 FQNEAQ (reference sequence). Between the trimmed V and J ends, which lost 2 bases and 7 bases, there was a span of 15 bases. This CDR3 has 16 residues. CDR3 coding DNA: TGTGCCAGCAGCTTACCCCTAAGTGGAGGGAATTCACCCCTCCACTTT. It specifies CASSLPLSGGNSPLHF.

The chain uses TRBV6-1 and TRBJ2-5; 9 nucleotides match TRBD2. This CDR3 is built from 14 residues. V was pared by 2 bases and J by 5 bases, with 3 bases of the junction left unmatched. CDR1 is MNHNS, CDR2 SASEGT, per germline. The CDR3 here is CASSESSGGETQYF. CDR3 in DNA: TGTGCCAGCAGTGAATCGAGCGGGGGGGAGACCCAGTACTTC.

This chain uses TRBV5-1 with TRBJ1-4; 7 bases are shared with TRBD1. Germline trimming cut 2 bases from V and 8 bases from J; bases unmatched to any gene: 3. Germline V gene sequence: CDR1 SGHRS, CDR2 YFSETQ. The CDR3 runs 13 residues. In DNA form, the CDR3 reads TGCGCCAGCAGCTTTGACAGGGTCGAAAAACTGTTTTTT. It is translated as CASSFDRVEKLFF.

The chain couples TRBV11-3 to TRBJ2-7, with TRBD2 as a possible D gene (6 bases). Germline CDR1 is SGHNT and CDR2 is YENEEA. The CDR3 has 13 amino acids. With 3 bases removed from V and 6 bases from J, the gap between germline ends came to 12 bases. The CDR3: CASSFNMRGEQYF. DNA of the CDR3: TGTGCCAGCAGCTTTAACATGCGGGGCGAGCAGTACTTC.

The rearrangement links TRBV7-6 to TRBJ1-6, with 11 bases identical to TRBD1. V lost 5 bases and J lost 7; bases outside the gene matches: 4. Germline V gives CDR1 SGHVS, CDR2 FNYEAQ. The CDR3 contains 15 residues. The CDR3 sequence: CASSPGTGGNSPLHF. DNA for the CDR3: TGTGCCAGCAGCCCCGGGACAGGGGGAAATTCACCCCTCCACTTT.

V is TRBV11-3 and J is TRBJ2-1, with 15 positions matching TRBD2. CDR1 is SGHNT and CDR2 is YENEEA in the germline V gene. V gave up 4 bases and J gave up 0 bases; unmatched junction bases: 10. This CDR3 comprises 20 residues. The chain's CDR3 is CASSSGLAGGHRSSYNEQFF. DNA of the CDR3: TGTGCCAGCAGCTCAGGACTAGCGGGAGGGCACCGGAGCTCCTACAATGAGCAGTTCTTC.

The chain has TRBV9 and TRBJ2-3; TRBD2 aligns across 8 bases. The CDR3 sequence is 16 residues long. Trimming took 0 bases from V and 5 from J; bases not matched to a gene: 8. Germline lookup yields CDR1 SGDLS and CDR2 YYNGEE. The CDR3 region has the DNA TGTGCCAGCAGCGTAGGAGCGGGAGATTTGAGAGATACGCAGTATTTT. This gives the protein CASSVGAGDLRDTQYF. Full variable domain (remainder filled in from reference TRBV9 and TRBJ2-3): DSGVTQTPKHLITATGQRVTLRCSPRSGDLSVYWYQQSLDQGLQFLIQYYNGEERAKGNILERFSAQQFPDLHSELNLSSLELGDSALYFCASSVGAGDLRDTQYFGPGTRLTVL.

The chain uses TRBV30 and TRBJ2-3; possibly TRBD2 for D (5 bases). The V end lost 2 bases, the J end lost 1 base, and 7 bases lay between the germline ends. The CDR3 has 13 amino acids. CDR1 and CDR2 (germline): GTSNPN, SVGIG (reference sequence). Written as DNA, the CDR3 is TGTGCCTGGAGTCTAGCCGGCACAGATACGCAGTATTTT. It is translated as CAWSLAGTDTQYF. Filled out from reference TRBV30 and TRBJ2-3, the complete variable domain reads SQTIHQWPATLVQPVGSPLSLECTVEGTSNPNLYWYRQAAGRGLQLLFYSVGIGQISSEVPQNLSASRPQDRQFILSSKKLLLSDSGFYLCAWSLAGTDTQYFGPGTRLTVL.

CDR3 protein: CAWSARDMTIGSYNSPLHF. The DNA of the CDR3 is TGTGCCTGGAGCGCTCGGGACATGACTATCGGCTCCTATAATTCACCCCTCCACTTT. This sequence joins TRBV30 and TRBJ1-6; TRBD1 might be the D (6 bases). This CDR3 has 19 amino acids. Germline V gene lookup returns CDR1 GTSNPN and CDR2 SVGIG (reference sequence). The V gene lost 3 bases and the J gene lost 0 bases, with 21 bases spanning the gap.

This chain uses TRBV30 with TRBJ2-1, with D unresolved. The CDR3 loop spans 12 amino acids. Germline-derived CDR1 and CDR2 are GTSNPN and SVGIG (reference sequence). Trimming pared 6 bases from V and 0 bases from J, leaving 6 bases between. The CDR3 DNA reads as TGTGCCTGCACACCCTCCTACAATGAGCAGTTCTTC. This encodes CACTPSYNEQFF.

V is TRBV9 and J is TRBJ2-1; D is unclear. This CDR3 contains 15 residues. The germline V gene encodes CDR1 SGDLS and CDR2 YYNGEE. V was pared by 0 bases and J by 7 bases, with 14 bases between. The CDR3 protein is CASSVGANLVNEQFF. In DNA, the CDR3 is TGTGCCAGCAGCGTAGGTGCGAATCTCGTGAATGAGCAGTTCTTC.

V gene TRBV27 combines with J gene TRBJ2-3; 7 bases are shared with TRBD1. There are 16 residues in the CDR3. The germline CDR1 and CDR2 sequences are MNHEY and SMNVEV (reference sequence). V was clipped by 5 bases and J by 2 bases; unmatched bases: 10. CDR3 amino acids: CASSPYHDRATDTQYF. CDR3 nucleotides: TGTGCCAGCAGTCCTTACCACGACAGGGCCACAGATACGCAGTATTTT.

The chain employs TRBV5-4 and TRBJ1-5; unclear D gene. V gave up 0 bases and J gave up 0 bases, with 10 bases separating them. Per germline, CDR1 SGHNT and CDR2 YYREEE (reference sequence). The CDR3 covers 16 residues. The CDR3 reads CASSLGPDYSNQPQHF. The CDR3 DNA reads as TGTGCCAGCAGCTTGGGTCCAGACTATAGCAATCAGCCCCAGCATTTT. Supplemented by reference TRBV5-4 and TRBJ1-5, the full variable domain reads ETGVTQSPTHLIKTRGQQVTLRCSSQSGHNTVSWYQQALGQGPQFIFQYYREEENGRGNFPPRFSGLQFPNYSSELNVNALELDDSALYLCASSLGPDYSNQPQHFGDGTRLSIL.

This chain uses TRBV19 with TRBJ1-4, with 10 positions matching TRBD1. The CDR3 has 15 amino acids. From germline, CDR1 is LNHDA and CDR2 SQIVND (reference sequence). J was trimmed by 5 bases and V by 6 bases; bases with no gene match: 6. In DNA form, the CDR3 reads TGTGCCAGTAGGAGGGGGGGACAGGGGAATGAAAAACTGTTTTTT. Translating it yields CASRRGGQGNEKLFF.

The genes are TRBV7-2 and TRBJ2-5; D is possibly TRBD2 (5 bases). The CDR3 sequence is 13 residues long. With 0 bases removed from V and 5 bases from J, the gap between germline ends came to 7 bases. Germline values: CDR1 SGHTA, CDR2 FQGNSA. CDR3 DNA: TGTGCCAGCAGCTTAGCCTGGGAGGAGACCCAGTACTTC. This codes for CASSLAWEETQYF.

The V and J genes are TRBV7-2 and TRBJ2-2; no definite D call. V dropped 5 bases and J dropped 3 bases, with 10 bases sitting between them. There are 14 residues in the CDR3. Germline assignment: CDR1 SGHTA and CDR2 FQGNSA. Here the CDR3 DNA reads TGTGCCAGCAGCCCAATCGGTTACACCGGGGAGCTGTTTTTT. Its protein product is CASSPIGYTGELFF.

CDR3 DNA sequence: TGTGCCAGCAGTTTAGAGACTAGCGGGCGCACCTACGAGCAGTACTTC. The encoded protein is CASSLETSGRTYEQYF. This sequence joins TRBV28 and TRBJ2-7; 10 bases are a match to TRBD2. This CDR3 is 16 amino acids long. Germline V gene lookup returns CDR1 MDHEN and CDR2 SYDVKM. Trimming at V came to 2 bases and at J to 2 bases, leaving 6 bases not matched to a gene.

This chain connects TRBV5-5 to TRBJ2-2, with 7 bases fitting TRBD1. Per germline, CDR1 SGHKS and CDR2 YYEKEE (reference sequence). With V trimmed by 4 bases and J by 7 bases, 7 bases remained unmatched. The CDR3 spans 14 residues. The CDR3 here is CASSHLGQIGELFF. The CDR3 nucleotides are TGTGCCAGCAGCCACCTGGGACAGATCGGGGAGCTGTTTTTT. Supplemented by reference TRBV5-5 and TRBJ2-2, the full variable domain reads DAGVTQSPTHLIKTRGQQVTLRCSPISGHKSVSWYQQVLGQGPQFIFQYYEKEERGRGNFPDRFSARQFPNYSSELNVNALLLGDSALYLCASSHLGQIGELFFGEGSRLTVL.

This rearrangement joins TRBV9 to TRBJ2-2, with a tentative D call TRBD1 (6 bases). CDR3 length: 16 residues. The germline gives CDR1 SGDLS, CDR2 YYNGEE. Trimming cost V 0 bases and J 3 bases, with 12 bases left between them. The CDR3: CASSVGPQGYTGELFF. Here the CDR3 DNA reads TGTGCCAGCAGCGTAGGTCCCCAGGGGTACACCGGGGAGCTGTTTTTT.

CDR3 DNA sequence: TGTGCCAGCAGGACAGGCGGGAGTCAGGGCAATGAGCAGTTCTTC. It yields the protein CASRTGGSQGNEQFF. The rearrangement joins TRBV2 to TRBJ2-1; the D gene is possibly TRBD2 (7 bases). The V end was cut by 6 bases, the J end by 6 bases, with 18 bases between. Germline CDR1 reads SNHLY; CDR2 reads FYNNEI. The CDR3 sequence is 15 residues long.

The chain uses TRBV6-5 and TRBJ1-2, with 9 bases matching TRBD1. The CDR3 sequence is 14 residues long. Germline lookup yields CDR1 MNHEY and CDR2 SVGAGI. V dropped 8 bases and J dropped 5; count of bases not matched to a gene: 9. CDR3 region: CASDRTGEVYGYTF. In DNA form, the CDR3 reads TGTGCCAGCGACCGGACAGGGGAAGTTTATGGCTACACCTTC.

The chain combines TRBV11-2 with TRBJ2-5, with 9 bases that match TRBD1. V dropped 2 bases and J dropped 4; count of bases not matched to a gene: 11. This CDR3 comprises 17 residues. CDR1 is SGHAT and CDR2 is FQNNGV in the germline V gene. Here the CDR3 DNA reads TGTGCCAGCAGCTTATTGGCACAGGGGGCTGTTCGAGAGACCCAGTACTTC. Its protein product is CASSLLAQGAVRETQYF.

Only one count was recorded for this clone. The rearrangement links TRBV27 to TRBJ1-5; 7 positions agree with TRBD1. The CDR3 is 16 residues long. Germline CDR1 and CDR2: MNHEY and SMNVEV (reference sequence). Unmatched junction bases numbered 3, after V lost 0 bases and J lost 1 base. In DNA form, the CDR3 reads TGTGCCAGCAGTTTATCCCCCAGGGGGAGCAATCAGCCCCAGCATTTT. Translating gives CASSLSPRGSNQPQHF.